This T cell receptor beta chain is drawn from a study of cytomegalovirus exposure and HLA in healthy donors. A word on this clone: No antigen is known for it.

Overall study findings and caveats: In an earlier analysis, about 90% or about 30%: the productive usage of most TCR beta V segments. When analyzed later, the rates of TCR association showed variation by HLA locus, with DRB1 the most and HLA-C the fewest. Most TCR sequences proved rare, with some public TCRs found in many donors.

Trimming took 11 bases from V and 1 from J; bases not matched to a gene: 6. The CDR3 is 15 residues long. The V gene's germline CDR1 is LNHDA and CDR2 SQIVND (reference sequence). PCR primers comprised 60 Vbeta and 13 Jbeta primers. Profiled with immunoSEQ multiplex PCR; TCRdb holds only in-frame clones, not every one. Counted here are about 160,000 clones, 80% to 90% occurring once; the ten biggest clones make up about 6%. The TCR sequence derives from a man between 50 and 59 years old in good health and CMV-seropositive. The sequenced sample consisted of PBMCs. The chain links TRBV19 to TRBJ2-7, with TRBD2 matching 15 bases. The CDR3 here is CAAEGLAGGSYEQYV. The CDR3, as DNA: TGTGCCGCCGAAGGACTAGCGGGAGGGTCCTACGAGCAGTACGTC.